This T cell receptor beta chain was identified during a study of regulatory T cells in long-lasting Graves disease. General study findings and limits: Patients whose Graves' disease persisted exhibited lower TCR diversity than those newly diagnosed.

The authors built TCR beta libraries using iRepertoire HTBI primers and Arm-PCR of CDR3 regions. In the authors' methods: The study identified about 60 TRBV and about 14 TRBJ segments across samples. TCRdb re-derived calls from the multiplex PCR reads in MiXCR, one entry per CDR3 protein. The V and J calls follow TCRdb's processing rather than the paper's. There are a few hundred thousand distinct CDR3 sequences in the sample; around 18% occur only once, and around 21% lies in the top ten. This clonotype was detected many times. Its target is not known. The time point here: newly diagnosed GD, antithyroid drugs for less than 3 months. The authors made the TCR library using RNA they extracted from PBMCs. The sequence was obtained from a female donor with Graves disease. The sample consisted of peripheral blood mononuclear cells (PBMCs), taken at new diagnosis, from a patient treated with antithyroid drugs.

CDR3 nucleotide sequence: TGTGCCAGCAGCGGGGGGACAGGGGCGTTGGTAGCTTTCTTT. Translated: CASSGGTGALVAFF. The V and J genes are TRBV7-8 and TRBJ1-1; 10 bases agree with TRBD1. The CDR3 contains 14 residues. The trim removed 5 bases at V and 10 bases at J, leaving 10 bases unmatched. Germline loops: CDR1 SGHVS, CDR2 FQNEAQ. The complete variable domain, with remaining parts taken from reference TRBV7-8 and TRBJ1-1, reads GAGVSQSPRYKVAKRGQDVALRCDPISGHVSLFWYQQALGQGPEFLTYFQNEAQLDKSGLPSDRFFAERPEGSVSTLKIQRTQQEDSAVYLCASSGGTGALVAFFGQGTRLTVV.